This entry concerns a single T cell receptor (beta chain). Its specificity is unknown. The table came from immunoSEQ multiplex PCR; TCRdb's copy has only in-frame clones and leaves some out. The table lists 60,000 to 65,000 clones, about 94% of them singletons. V was clipped by 3 bases and J by 7 bases; unmatched bases: 19. This CDR3 is 21 amino acids long. Per germline, CDR1 SNHLY and CDR2 FYNNEI. The entry originates in a study of CD4 T cells in relation to SARS-CoV-2 and coronaviruses. Study results and limitations: In about 65% of donors, memory CD4+ clonotypes crossrecognized SARS-CoV-2 and at least one common cold coronavirus spike. Pre-pandemic and post-infection samples never came from the same donor. This crossreactivity analysis covered spike protein alone, no other viral proteins.

CD4+ T cells from unexposed donors were obtained before the COVID-19 pandemic (2011-2018). The chain uses TRBV2 and TRBJ2-1; 15 bases agree with TRBD2. The receptor was isolated from a human donor in good health. The specimen was naive CD4+ T cells from PBMCs. Sample subset: naive CD4+ T cells isolated by negative enrichment. CDR3 in amino acids: CASSEDWTGLAGGQYRNEQFF. CDR3 nucleotide sequence: TGTGCCAGCAGTGAGGACTGGACGGGACTAGCGGGAGGACAGTATCGGAATGAGCAGTTCTTC.